These T cell receptor beta chains were read from a single sample in a study of T-cell reconstitution after alpha-beta-depleted transplantation in children. TCRdb reanalysed the PCR reads using MiXCR and keeps one entry per CDR3 protein. This sample yields hundreds of thousands of distinct CDR3 sequences, of which roughly 15% are seen a single time; roughly 4.8% belongs to the top ten. The sequencing used PBMCs, mostly from graft donor cells, collected 360 days after TCRalphabeta/CD19-depleted stem cell transplant. Receptor source: a male patient between 10 and 17 years old who had a stem cell transplant for acute lymphoblastic leukemia, so the T cells may come from the graft donor. The CDR3 runs from the conserved cysteine through the conserved F or W. The D gene is left open where the match is weak. Size is stated for part of the rows, as once, few or many counts, or as a class when the clone is expanded.

D: TRBD2
J: TRBJ2-3
size: few
V: TRBV5-1
DNA: TGCGCCAGCAGCTTGGCAGGGACTAGCGCATACACAGATACGCAGTATTTT
CDR3: CASSLAGTSAYTDTQYF

D: TRBD2
J: TRBJ2-1
size: NA
V: TRBV20-1
DNA: TGCAGCGCCCCCTGGGGACTACGCTACAATGAGCAGTTCTTC
CDR3: CSAPWGLRYNEQFF

D: TRBD1
J: TRBJ1-4
size: NA
V: TRBV29-1
DNA: TGCAGCGCCCAAACCAGGGGGCATGAAAAACTGTTTTTT
CDR3: CSAQTRGHEKLFF

D: NA
J: TRBJ2-2
size: few
V: TRBV29-1
DNA: TGCAGCGTTGACAGGCCCAACACCGGGGAGCTGTTTTTT
CDR3: CSVDRPNTGELFF

D: NA
J: TRBJ1-5
size: NA
V: TRBV4-1
DNA: TGCGCCAGCAGCCAAGAGCGCAGGGTGCGACAGCCCCAGCATTTT
CDR3: CASSQERRVRQPQHF

D: NA
J: TRBJ2-1
size: few
V: TRBV12-3/TRBV12-4
DNA: TGTGCCAGCAGTTTCCCGGAGGGTAGTCGGGACAATGAGCAGTTCTTC
CDR3: CASSFPEGSRDNEQFF

D: TRBD1
J: TRBJ2-7
size: NA
V: TRBV6-5
DNA: TGTGCCAGCAGTTACCCACAGGGGGAGCAGTACTTC
CDR3: CASSYPQGEQYF

D: NA
J: TRBJ2-2
size: few
V: TRBV7-2
DNA: TGTGCCAGCAGCTTAGGAGTACTACAGACCGGGGAGCTGTTTTTT
CDR3: CASSLGVLQTGELFF

D: NA
J: TRBJ1-1
size: NA
V: TRBV12-3/TRBV12-4
DNA: TGTGCCAGCACCATCCGGAACACTGAAGCTTTCTTT
CDR3: CASTIRNTEAFF

D: TRBD1
J: TRBJ1-1
size: NA
V: TRBV20-1
DNA: TGCAGTGCTCTCCCGGGACAGGTCGTTATGAACACTGAAGCTTTCTTT
CDR3: CSALPGQVVMNTEAFF

D: NA
J: TRBJ2-5
size: NA
V: TRBV29-1
DNA: TGCAGCACCCACGGTGGGGGGACCCAGTACTTC
CDR3: CSTHGGGTQYF

D: NA
J: TRBJ2-7
size: few
V: TRBV5-4
DNA: TGTGCCAGCAGCTTTTCCCCGAGAGAGTACGAGCAGTACTTC
CDR3: CASSFSPREYEQYF

D: TRBD1
J: TRBJ2-7
size: NA
V: TRBV3-1
DNA: TGTGCCAGCAGCCTCCGGACAGGTCGATACGAGCAGTACTTC
CDR3: CASSLRTGRYEQYF

D: NA
J: TRBJ1-5
size: NA
V: TRBV10-3
DNA: TGTGCCATCAGTTGGACAGTCAATCAGCCCCAGCATTTT
CDR3: CAISWTVNQPQHF

D: TRBD2
J: TRBJ2-7
size: few
V: TRBV5-4
DNA: TGTGCCAGCAGCTACACGACCTTAGGACTAGCACTCCACTCCTACGAGCAGTACTTC
CDR3: CASSYTTLGLALHSYEQYF

D: NA
J: TRBJ2-6
size: NA
V: TRBV11-2
DNA: TGTGCCAGCAGCGATTTTCTAGCCGACTCTGGGGCCAACGTCCTGACTTTC
CDR3: CASSDFLADSGANVLTF

D: NA
J: TRBJ2-5
size: many
V: TRBV20-1
DNA: TGCAGTGCTAGGTCAACGAAGTCCCAGTACTTC
CDR3: CSARSTKSQYF

D: TRBD2
J: TRBJ2-1
size: NA
V: TRBV4-2
DNA: TGTGCCAGCAGTGGCCTAGCGGACTACAATGAGCGGTTCTTC
CDR3: CASSGLADYNERFF

D: TRBD2
J: TRBJ2-1
size: few
V: TRBV5-1
DNA: TGCGCCAGCAGCTTGCCTAGCGGGGACTTAACCTACAATGAGCAGTTCTTC
CDR3: CASSLPSGDLTYNEQFF

D: NA
J: TRBJ1-2
size: few
V: TRBV6-5
DNA: TGTGCCAGCAGTTACAAGGGGCGCTATGGCTACACCTTC
CDR3: CASSYKGRYGYTF

D: NA
J: TRBJ2-6
size: few
V: TRBV29-1
DNA: TGCAGCGCCATTTGGGGGTCTGGGGCCAACGTCCTGACTTTC
CDR3: CSAIWGSGANVLTF

D: TRBD1
J: TRBJ2-4
size: NA
V: TRBV18
DNA: TGTGCCAGCTCACCGACAGGGGAACTAGCCAAAAACATTCAGTACTTC
CDR3: CASSPTGELAKNIQYF

D: TRBD2
J: TRBJ2-1
size: many
V: TRBV4-2
DNA: TGTGCCAGCAGGCCATCCGGAATAGCGGGTACCTACAATGAGCAGTTCTTC
CDR3: CASRPSGIAGTYNEQFF

D: TRBD1
J: TRBJ2-3
size: NA
V: TRBV24-1
DNA: TGTGCCACCAGTGTTAGGACAGGGTCAGATACGCAGTATTTT
CDR3: CATSVRTGSDTQYF

D: NA
J: TRBJ2-3
size: many
V: TRBV29-1
DNA: TGCAGCGTTGGGGGGTGGGGAGATACGCAGTATTTT
CDR3: CSVGGWGDTQYF

D: NA
J: TRBJ2-2
size: few
V: TRBV4-1
DNA: TGCGCCAGCAGCCATCCCCAGGGGAACACCGGGGAGCTGTTTTTT
CDR3: CASSHPQGNTGELFF

D: TRBD1
J: TRBJ2-7
size: NA
V: TRBV2
DNA: TGTGCCAGCAGTGAAGCGTATAGGGGACAGGGGTATGTCTTC
CDR3: CASSEAYRGQGYVF

D: NA
J: TRBJ1-5
size: NA
V: TRBV7-9
DNA: TGTGCCAGCAGCTTTGGTGGGGCCCAGCCCCAGCATTTT
CDR3: CASSFGGAQPQHF

D: NA
J: TRBJ2-3
size: few
V: TRBV15
DNA: TGTGCCACCAGCAGGCAGCCCCCCTATTCGATCACAGATACGCAGTATTTT
CDR3: CATSRQPPYSITDTQYF

D: NA
J: TRBJ2-1
size: NA
V: TRBV18
DNA: TGTGCCAGCTCACCAGGGGGAGCCCACAATGAGCAGTTCTTC
CDR3: CASSPGGAHNEQFF

D: NA
J: TRBJ2-5
size: NA
V: TRBV11-2
DNA: TGTGCCAGCAGCTTCGGGTGGGCAAGGGAGACCCAGTACTTC
CDR3: CASSFGWARETQYF

D: NA
J: TRBJ1-5
size: many
V: TRBV5-5
DNA: TGTGCCAGCAGCCCGAGCGGACGCGGTAGCAATCAGCCCCAGCATTTT
CDR3: CASSPSGRGSNQPQHF

D: TRBD2
J: TRBJ2-7
size: few
V: TRBV5-1
DNA: TGCGCCAGCAGCCCAAGGATAGCGGGAGGTTCCTACGAGCAGTACTTC
CDR3: CASSPRIAGGSYEQYF

D: NA
J: TRBJ1-1
size: NA
V: TRBV5-1
DNA: TGCGCCAGCAGCTTGAGGTTTGACAGGTCCACTGAAGCTTTCTTT
CDR3: CASSLRFDRSTEAFF

D: TRBD2
J: TRBJ2-4
size: few
V: TRBV6-4
DNA: TGTGCCAGCAGTGACAGACAAAGGGGACTAACCAAAAACATTCAGTACTTC
CDR3: CASSDRQRGLTKNIQYF

D: NA
J: TRBJ1-2
size: NA
V: TRBV5-1
DNA: TGCGCCAGCAGCTTAGGGAAAGCTCGCTATGGCTACACCTTC
CDR3: CASSLGKARYGYTF

D: TRBD2
J: TRBJ2-2
size: NA
V: TRBV9
DNA: TGTGCCAGCAGCGCGACTAGCGGGACCAACACCGGGGAGCTGTTTTTT
CDR3: CASSATSGTNTGELFF

D: TRBD1
J: TRBJ2-7
size: few
V: TRBV20-1
DNA: TGCAGTGCTGGGGGGACAGGGCGGATGGGAGGGCTCTACGAGCAGTACTTC
CDR3: CSAGGTGRMGGLYEQYF

D: TRBD2
J: TRBJ2-3
size: NA
V: TRBV5-1
DNA: TGCGCCAGCAACCAAGCGGGGAAGAGCACAGATACGCAGTATTTT
CDR3: CASNQAGKSTDTQYF

D: TRBD2
J: TRBJ2-7
size: many
V: TRBV29-1
DNA: TGCAGCGTACGGTATGGGACTAGCGCTTCCTACGAGCAGTACTTC
CDR3: CSVRYGTSASYEQYF

D: TRBD2
J: TRBJ2-1
size: few
V: TRBV7-8
DNA: TGTGCCAGCACCGGGTCTGGCGGGCTAGCGGGAGGGGGGACCCACAATGAGCAGTTCTTC
CDR3: CASTGSGGLAGGGTHNEQFF

D: TRBD2
J: TRBJ2-5
size: few
V: TRBV4-1
DNA: TGCGCCAGCAGCCCCAGGGGAAGCGGGAGCTACTGGGATGGAGAGACCCAGTACTTC
CDR3: CASSPRGSGSYWDGETQYF

D: TRBD1
J: TRBJ2-7
size: NA
V: TRBV5-1
DNA: TGCGCCAGCAGCTTTAACAGGGGGAGGTACGAGCAGTACTTC
CDR3: CASSFNRGRYEQYF

D: TRBD1
J: TRBJ1-2
size: NA
V: TRBV6-1
DNA: TGTGCCAGCAGTGCAGACAGGGTGGTCGAGAGCTACACCTTC
CDR3: CASSADRVVESYTF

D: NA
J: TRBJ2-7
size: few
V: TRBV4-1
DNA: TGCGCCAGCAGCCCAGGGTGGCTAGCTCTGTACGAGCAGTACTTC
CDR3: CASSPGWLALYEQYF

D: NA
J: TRBJ1-2
size: few
V: TRBV5-1
DNA: TGCGCCAGCAGCATGGGGAGTGGCTACACCTTC
CDR3: CASSMGSGYTF

D: TRBD2
J: TRBJ2-7
size: NA
V: TRBV10-3
DNA: TGTGCCATCAGTGTAGCGGGAGGGAGTTCCTACGAGCAGTACTTC
CDR3: CAISVAGGSSYEQYF

D: NA
J: TRBJ1-5
size: few
V: TRBV12-3/TRBV12-4
DNA: TGTGCCAGCAGTTTAACGACAGGCGGACAGCCCCAGCATTTT
CDR3: CASSLTTGGQPQHF

D: TRBD2
J: TRBJ2-1
size: NA
V: TRBV15
DNA: TGTGCCACCAGCTCCGGGGGGACTAGCGCGTCCTACAATGAGCAGTTCTTC
CDR3: CATSSGGTSASYNEQFF

D: NA
J: TRBJ2-1
size: few
V: TRBV15
DNA: TGTGCCACCAGCAGAGACAGGACCCTCGATTACTACAATGAGCAGTTCTTC
CDR3: CATSRDRTLDYYNEQFF

D: NA
J: TRBJ2-5
size: NA
V: TRBV7-9
DNA: TGTGCCAGCAGCAGCGACTTATTCCAAGAGACCCAGTACTTC
CDR3: CASSSDLFQETQYF

D: NA
J: TRBJ2-7
size: NA
V: TRBV4-2
DNA: TGTGCCAGCAGCCAAGATTTGGGGGGGGCCGGCGAGCAGTACTTC
CDR3: CASSQDLGGAGEQYF

D: NA
J: TRBJ2-3
size: NA
V: TRBV20-1
DNA: TGCAGTGCTAGAAGGGAAGGGAGGGATACGCAGTATTTT
CDR3: CSARREGRDTQYF